These 30 T cell receptor beta chains came from one sample sequenced in a study of blood T cell repertoires in COVID-19. This table comes from immunoSEQ multiplex PCR, and its TCRdb copy is limited to in-frame clones, with some not included. The data show 200,000 or so clones, with around nine tenths seen just once and 2.1% held by the top ten. Material: peripheral blood. The receptors were gathered from a man between 65 and 85 years old with active or convalescent COVID-19.

CDR3 protein: CASSTRGQGGTLHF. CDR3 bases: TGTGCCAGTAGTACAAGGGGACAGGGAGGGACCCTCCACTTT. The chain is built from TRBV19 and TRBJ1-6; 9 bases agree with TRBD1. CDR3 length: 14 residues. The germline gives CDR1 LNHDA, CDR2 SQIVND (reference sequence). J gave up 14 bases and V 4 bases, and 9 bases lay outside the gene matches.

The rearrangement uses TRBV18 and TRBJ1-2; 12 bases align to TRBD1. CDR3 length: 14 amino acids. Looked up from germline, CDR1 is KGHSH and CDR2 is LQKENI. The V and J ends lost 4 bases and 10 bases, in that order; junction bases with no gene match: 7. CDR3 amino acids: CASSQAGTGGVYTF. The CDR3 DNA is TGTGCCAGCTCACAGGCCGGGACAGGGGGCGTCTACACCTTC. The complete variable domain, with remaining parts taken from reference TRBV18 and TRBJ1-2, reads NAGVMQNPRHLVRRRGQEARLRCSPMKGHSHVYWYRQLPEEGLKFMVYLQKENIIDESGMPKERFSAEFPKEGPSILRIQQVVRGDSAAYFCASSQAGTGGVYTFGSGTRLTVV.

The chain links TRBV7-9 to TRBJ2-2; 8 bases line up with TRBD1. CDR3 length: 16 amino acids. Germline V gene data show CDR1 as SEHNR and CDR2 as FQNEAQ (reference sequence). J gave up 5 bases and V 5 bases, and 10 bases lay outside the gene matches. The CDR3, as DNA: TGTGCCAGCAGCCTTCCGGACAGGGCGGGTACCGGGGAGCTGTTTTTT. Translated, it gives CASSLPDRAGTGELFF.

V usage is TRBV7-8 and J usage is TRBJ1-1; D remains unclear. The CDR3 contains 13 residues. The germline gives CDR1 SGHVS, CDR2 FQNEAQ. V was clipped by 4 bases and J by 2 bases, with 8 bases between them. The CDR3 region is CASSSQTNTEAFF. Here the CDR3 DNA reads TGTGCCAGCAGCTCCCAAACTAACACTGAAGCTTTCTTT.

The chain joins TRBV28 to TRBJ2-7, with TRBD2 matching 16 bases. Germline loops: CDR1 MDHEN, CDR2 SYDVKM. Losses at the gene ends were 3 bases for V and 9 bases for J; bases not matched to a gene: 11. The CDR3 sequence is 17 residues long. CDR3 in DNA: TGTGCCAGCAGTTTCCTCTCGGGACTAGCGGGGGGGCCCGGGCAGTACTTC. Encoded protein: CASSFLSGLAGGPGQYF. Supplemented by reference TRBV28 and TRBJ2-7, the full variable domain reads DVKVTQSSRYLVKRTGEKVFLECVQDMDHENMFWYRQDPGLGLRLIYFSYDVKMKEKGDIPEGYSVSREKKERFSLILESASTNQTSMYLCASSFLSGLAGGPGQYFGPGTRLTVT.

The chain combines TRBV4-1 with TRBJ2-5; D possibly corresponds to TRBD1 (5 bases). This CDR3 spans 14 amino acids. The germline V gene encodes CDR1 MGHRA and CDR2 YSYEKL. V lost 1 base to trimming and J lost 4 bases, with 10 bases between them. CDR3 in amino acids: CASSQVYGAETQYF. DNA for the CDR3: TGCGCCAGCAGCCAAGTTTATGGGGCAGAGACCCAGTACTTC.

The chain recombines TRBV28 with TRBJ2-1; 9 bases align to TRBD2. Trimming removed 6 bases from V and 9 bases from J; junction bases left unmatched: 36. This CDR3 has 23 residues. Germline CDR1 MDHEN, CDR2 SYDVKM. This CDR3 reads CASSRRWREGRGIYLHTMGEQFF. CDR3 nucleotides: TGTGCCAGCAGCCGACGCTGGCGGGAGGGCCGCGGGATTTATCTTCATACTATGGGTGAGCAGTTCTTC.

The genes are TRBV9 and TRBJ2-1; 7 nucleotides match TRBD1. The CDR3 covers 15 residues. The V gene end was trimmed by 3 bases and the J gene end by 4 bases; junction bases not matched to a gene: 7. Germline V gene lookup returns CDR1 SGDLS and CDR2 YYNGEE. The CDR3 DNA is TGTGCCAGCAGCGCCGACGGACAGGTTTACAATGAGCAGTTCTTC. Its protein product is CASSADGQVYNEQFF.

This rearrangement joins TRBV28 to TRBJ1-6; no reliable D call. Germline lookup yields CDR1 MDHEN and CDR2 SYDVKM. This CDR3 is built from 13 residues. Trimming cost V 6 bases and J 10 bases, with 13 bases left between them. The CDR3 sequence is CASRTVRESPLHF. CDR3 nucleotides: TGTGCCAGCAGGACGGTTCGGGAGTCACCCCTCCACTTT.

The rearrangement uses TRBV5-6 and TRBJ1-4; 12 nucleotides agree with TRBD1. Germline CDR1 reads SGHDT; CDR2 reads YYEEEE. The CDR3 extends over 15 amino acids. Trimming cost V 0 bases and J 6 bases; bases outside gene matches: 0. This CDR3 is CASSLGDRGHEKLFF. The CDR3 bases are TGTGCCAGCAGCTTGGGGGACAGGGGGCATGAAAAACTGTTTTTT.

The chain carries TRBV7-2 and TRBJ2-7; D not resolved. Germline assignment: CDR1 SGHTA and CDR2 FQGNSA. CDR3 length equals 14 residues. V gave up 5 bases and J gave up 2 bases, with 13 bases separating them. This CDR3 reads CASSPPSRPYEQYF. The CDR3 bases are TGTGCCAGCAGCCCCCCAAGCCGCCCCTACGAGCAGTACTTC. Together with reference TRBV7-2 and TRBJ2-7, the CDR3 gives the full variable domain: GAGVSQSPSNKVTEKGKDVELRCDPISGHTALYWYRQSLGQGLEFLIYFQGNSAPDKSGLPSDRFSAERTGGSVSTLTIQRTQQEDSAVYLCASSPPSRPYEQYFGPGTRLTVT.

This sequence joins TRBV28 and TRBJ2-5; perhaps TRBD1 as D (6 bases). CDR3 length: 15 amino acids. V was trimmed by 4 bases and J by 6 bases, leaving 18 bases between them. Germline V lookup: CDR1 MDHEN, CDR2 SYDVKM. CDR3 loop: CASSSSSVRGQTQYF. The CDR3 nucleotides read TGTGCCAGCAGTTCGTCAAGTGTCAGGGGACAGACCCAGTACTTC.

V usage is TRBV10-2 and J usage is TRBJ2-3; 8 positions match TRBD1. CDR3 size: 15 residues. Per the germline V gene, CDR1 is WSHSY and CDR2 is SAAADI. The V and J ends lost 2 bases and 4 bases, in that order; junction bases with no gene match: 5. The CDR3 nucleotides are TGCGCCAGCAGTGAGACAGGACAGGGTTCAGATACGCAGTATTTT. Translated, it gives CASSETGQGSDTQYF.

The chain uses TRBV24-1 and TRBJ2-7, with 12 positions matching TRBD2. Losses at the gene ends were 9 bases for V and 4 bases for J; bases not matched to a gene: 9. This CDR3 contains 15 residues. CDR1 is KGHDR, CDR2 SFDVKD, per germline. CDR3 loop: CATASSGRAAYEQYF. The CDR3 bases are TGTGCCACCGCATCTAGCGGGAGGGCAGCGTACGAGCAGTACTTC.

DNA of the CDR3: TGTGCCAGCAGTTTATCAGCGGCTAACTATGGCTACACCTTC. It translates to CASSLSAANYGYTF. The V gene is TRBV28, the J gene TRBJ1-2; D gene uncertain. V lost 1 base, J lost 0 bases, and 6 bases lay in between. Germline V gene data show CDR1 as MDHEN and CDR2 as SYDVKM. This CDR3 is 14 amino acids long.

The V gene is TRBV28, the J gene TRBJ1-5; D call uncertain. The CDR3 consists of 13 residues. CDR1 and CDR2 from the germline V gene are MDHEN and SYDVKM. The ends were cut back, 4 bases at V and 0 bases at J, with 4 bases in the middle. CDR3 amino acids: CASSSFSNQPQHF. The CDR3 DNA reads as TGTGCCAGCAGTTCATTTAGCAATCAGCCCCAGCATTTT.

This clone was recorded many times. The chain is built from TRBV28 and TRBJ1-2; a possible D gene is TRBD1 (5 bases). V shed 6 bases and J shed 0 bases, with 14 bases lying between them. Germline V gene data show CDR1 as MDHEN and CDR2 as SYDVKM. The CDR3 totals 15 residues. This CDR3 reads CASSPHSGANYGYTF. CDR3 DNA sequence: TGTGCCAGCAGCCCCCACTCGGGGGCTAACTATGGCTACACCTTC.

The chain is built from TRBV29-1 and TRBJ2-1; 10 bases are shared with TRBD1. This CDR3 has 13 amino acids. CDR1 and CDR2 (germline): SQVTM, ANQGSEA. Germline trimming cut 7 bases from V and 1 base from J; bases unmatched to any gene: 1. The CDR3 loop is CSGTGGSYNEQFF. CDR3 nucleotides: TGCAGCGGGACAGGGGGATCCTACAATGAGCAGTTCTTC.

This clone was counted a few times. This rearrangement joins TRBV6-6 to TRBJ2-5; 9 bases agree with TRBD1. Germline loops: CDR1 MNHNY, CDR2 SVGAGI (reference sequence). J was trimmed by 5 bases and V by 8 bases; bases with no gene match: 9. The CDR3 covers 14 residues. The CDR3 nucleotides read TGTGCCAGCTGGATCCGGGGACAGGGTGAGACCCAGTACTTC. This encodes CASWIRGQGETQYF.

The V call is TRBV27, the J call TRBJ2-2; TRBD1 might be the D (5 bases). Germline assignment: CDR1 MNHEY and CDR2 SMNVEV (reference sequence). Trimming left V 7 bases short and J 3 bases short, with 9 bases between. The CDR3 length is 13 residues. The CDR3 region has the DNA TGTGCCAGCACCACAGGCTACACCGGGGAGCTGTTTTTT. Protein sequence: CASTTGYTGELFF.

The chain's CDR3 is CASSLAVSNQPQHF. CDR3 sequence (DNA): TGCGCCAGCAGCTTGGCTGTTAGCAATCAGCCCCAGCATTTT. V usage is TRBV5-1 and J usage is TRBJ1-5; no reliable D call. This CDR3 is 14 amino acids long. Looked up from germline, CDR1 is SGHRS and CDR2 is YFSETQ. Between the trimmed V and J ends, which lost 0 bases and 0 bases, there was a span of 4 bases. Drawing the rest from reference TRBV5-1 and TRBJ1-5, the complete variable domain is KAGVTQTPRYLIKTRGQQVTLSCSPISGHRSVSWYQQTPGQGLQFLFEYFSETQRNKGNFPGRFSGRQFSNSRSEMNVSTLELGDSALYLCASSLAVSNQPQHFGDGTRLSIL.

Notes on this clone: The junction and the germline gene differ at one end; a read error may be behind it. This chain joins TRBV7-7 and TRBJ1-6; 7 bases are a match to TRBD1. CDR1 and CDR2 from the germline V gene are SSHAT and FNYEAQ (reference sequence). The CDR3 has 17 residues. CDR3 nucleotide sequence: TGTGCTAGCAGTTTTCTCCGGGACAGATGGTATAATTCACCCCTCCACTTT. Protein: CASSFLRDRWYNSPLHF.

This rearrangement joins TRBV6-4 to TRBJ1-1; 11 bases agree with TRBD1. After removal of 7 bases from V and 6 bases from J, the junction contained 22 bases not matched to a gene. Germline V lookup: CDR1 MRHNA, CDR2 SNTAGT. The CDR3 extends over 19 amino acids. The CDR3 sequence: CASMRGGTGGKKGRPEAFF. CDR3 in DNA: TGTGCCAGCATGCGGGGCGGGACAGGGGGGAAGAAAGGAAGGCCTGAAGCTTTCTTT.

The chain carries TRBV7-2 and TRBJ2-5; TRBD1 matches 8 bases. Trimming at V came to 3 bases and at J to 3 bases, leaving 6 bases not matched to a gene. This CDR3 spans 15 amino acids. From germline, CDR1 is SGHTA and CDR2 FQGNSA. In DNA, the CDR3 is TGTGCCAGCAGCTTCCAGGGGGCACAAAAAGAGACCCAGTACTTC. Translating gives CASSFQGAQKETQYF.

This clone was seen only a few times. The J gene is TRBJ1-2, the V gene TRBV27, with 11 bases lining up with TRBD1. Unmatched junction bases numbered 9, after V lost 5 bases and J lost 1 base. Per the germline V gene, CDR1 is MNHEY and CDR2 is SMNVEV (reference sequence). The CDR3 totals 17 residues. This CDR3 reads CASSPRTGGPYNYGYTF. The CDR3 DNA reads TGTGCCAGCAGTCCTCGGACAGGGGGCCCCTATAACTATGGCTACACCTTC.

This clone has just a few counts. The rearrangement links TRBV28 to TRBJ1-2; 8 nucleotides agree with TRBD1. The CDR3 sequence is 17 residues long. V shed 6 bases and J 0 bases; nucleotides not matched to a gene: 12. Germline values: CDR1 MDHEN, CDR2 SYDVKM. The CDR3 DNA reads as TGTGCCAGCAGCCCAGGGGGCCTAGAGGGGGCTAACTATGGCTACACCTTC. Translation gives CASSPGGLEGANYGYTF.

CDR3 DNA sequence: TGTGCCAGTAGTATAGGGTTGGACAGGGATAATCAGCCCCAGCATTTT. It specifies CASSIGLDRDNQPQHF. This chain links TRBV19 with TRBJ1-5, with 8 bases aligning to TRBD1. The CDR3 length is 16 residues. Germline V gene sequence: CDR1 LNHDA, CDR2 SQIVND (reference sequence). V lost 1 base and J lost 4; bases outside the gene matches: 6.

This clone was detected once. This chain uses TRBV7-2 with TRBJ1-6; perhaps TRBD1 as D (6 bases). Germline V gene sequence: CDR1 SGHTA, CDR2 FQGNSA. The CDR3 loop spans 16 amino acids. V was cut by 6 bases and J by 14 bases, with 26 bases left in between. CDR3 protein: CASSTGGGAPRVTLHF. The CDR3 DNA follows: TGTGCCAGCAGTACAGGAGGGGGGGCCCCTAGGGTAACCCTCCACTTT.

The genes are TRBV7-9 and TRBJ2-2; the D gene is possibly TRBD1 (5 bases). The germline V and J ends were trimmed by 2 bases and 4 bases, with 8 bases remaining between them. The CDR3 contains 14 residues. Germline V gene data show CDR1 as SEHNR and CDR2 as FQNEAQ (reference sequence). CDR3 in amino acids: CASSLLTATGELFF. Written as DNA, the CDR3 is TGTGCCAGCAGCTTATTGACAGCCACCGGGGAGCTGTTTTTT.

The gene calls are TRBV7-2 and TRBJ2-2; possible D gene TRBD2, 6 bases. CDR1 is SGHTA and CDR2 is FQGNSA in the germline V gene. This CDR3 has 15 amino acids. V shed 9 bases and J shed 2 bases, with 16 bases lying between them. The CDR3 spells CASGRRDLNTGELFF. CDR3 nucleotides: TGTGCCAGTGGGAGGCGGGACCTTAACACCGGGGAGCTGTTTTTT.